This TCR beta chain derives from a study of tumor and adjacent non-tumor tissue in lung cancer. At the level of the study: The cohort had around eleven adenocarcinoma, 2 squamous cell and 1 small cell patients. On average, productive TCRbeta reads reached roughly 4 million per sample.

A remark on this clonotype: Germline and junction disagree at one end, which may indicate a read error.

The library came from three nested PCR rounds adapted from ARM-PCR protocols. TCRdb recomputed calls from the multiplex PCR reads with MiXCR, one row per CDR3 protein. The sample holds approximately 86,000 distinct CDR3 sequences; roughly two thirds are singletons and the top ten take roughly 10%. No cell sorting was done before RNA was extracted from the tissue. Per the germline V gene, CDR1 is ENHRY and CDR2 is SYGVKD. This CDR3 has 15 residues. Sequenced material: lung tumor tissue. The chain is built from TRBV10-3 and TRBJ2-1; 13 nucleotides align to TRBD2. This TCR was sampled from a woman aged 40 to 50 with non-small cell lung cancer. CDR3 nucleotide sequence: TGTGTCATCAGCAGGACTAGCGGGAGAGAGAATGAGCAGTTCTTC. It codes for CVISRTSGRENEQFF.